One T cell receptor (beta chain) is described in this entry. Its antigen is as yet unknown. This record belongs to a study of CD4 T cells in relation to SARS-CoV-2 and coronaviruses. Study-wide context: After roughly 9 days of antigen culture, PBMC TCR beta CDR3s were sequenced. Controls used an HIV-1 Nef peptide pool or no peptide.

The CDR3 totals 12 residues. The V end was cut by 10 bases, the J end by 5 bases, with 14 bases between. Germline values: CDR1 MNHNY, CDR2 SVGAGI (reference sequence). Before the COVID-19 pandemic, during about 2011-2019, CD4+ T cells were taken from unexposed donors. Isolation of CD4+ T cells took place after less than twelve days in culture. Unexposed-donor CD4+ T cells were probed with SARS-CoV-2 S/N and four cold-coronavirus spikes, cells permitting. Cultures received half-medium IL-2 refreshes on days 3 and 7. Sequencing used immunoSEQ multiplex PCR; TCRdb keeps in-frame clones, though not all of them. The data show 20,000 to 25,000 clones, roughly 70% seen once.

Material for sequencing was CD4+ T cells from PBMCs, cultured in vitro. V usage is TRBV6-6 and J usage is TRBJ2-5; possible D gene TRBD2, 5 bases. The clonotype comes from a human donor in good health. CDR3 coding DNA: TGTGCCATAACCCCCGGCGGGGAGACCCAGTACTTC. As protein: CAITPGGETQYF.